The 26 T cell receptor beta chains presented below share a single source sample, sequenced in a study of metastatic and nonmetastatic thyroid tumors. Through MiXCR, TCRdb re-clonotyped the PCR reads. The sample consists of 35,000 to 45,000 clones, roughly an eighth of them appearing once. No patient had received any treatment before thyroid surgery. Specimen: blood. These receptors were collected from a male donor with papillary thyroid cancer or a benign thyroid nodule (not recorded which). Some clones in this sample may be carry-over from other donors' samples.

This clone was detected many times. The CDR3 DNA reads TGTGCCAGCATGCTGGGACAGGGGTCCTACGAGCAGTACTTC. Protein sequence: CASMLGQGSYEQYF. The chain has TRBV28 and TRBJ2-7, with TRBD1 matching 10 bases. V shed 7 bases and J 1 base; nucleotides not matched to a gene: 4. The germline CDR1 and CDR2 sequences are MDHEN and SYDVKM. The CDR3 is 14 amino acids.

This clone was observed at least ten times. The same CDR3 is also encoded by other DNA sequences in this sample. The V call is TRBV20-1, the J call TRBJ1-1; D perhaps matches TRBD1 (5 bases). This CDR3 region has 14 residues. Germline-derived CDR1 and CDR2 are DFQATT and SNEGSKA (reference sequence). V was cut by 0 bases and J by 1 base, with 9 bases left in between. CDR3 in amino acids: CSARDEGSNTEAFF. CDR3 nucleotide sequence: TGCAGTGCTAGAGATGAGGGGTCGAACACTGAAGCTTTCTTT.

This clone was seen repeatedly, ten times or more. The J gene is TRBJ2-7, the V gene TRBV5-4, with TRBD2 matching 12 bases. The CDR3 runs 16 residues. Trimming at V came to 2 bases and at J to 6 bases, leaving 9 bases not matched to a gene. Germline V gene data show CDR1 as SGHNT and CDR2 as YYREEE (reference sequence). The CDR3 protein is CASSLALAGGPSEQYF. CDR3 bases: TGTGCCAGCAGCTTAGCTCTAGCGGGAGGGCCCAGCGAGCAGTACTTC.

This clone was detected many times. The J gene is TRBJ2-2, the V gene TRBV20-1, with TRBD1 identical over 11 bases. Trimming cost V 3 bases and J 5 bases; bases outside gene matches: 5. This CDR3 contains 15 residues. The germline V gene encodes CDR1 DFQATT and CDR2 SNEGSKA (reference sequence). CDR3 bases: TGCAGTGCTAGGGGAAGGGACAGGGGGACCGGGGAGCTGTTTTTT. Translated, it gives CSARGRDRGTGELFF.

About this clone: A much larger clonotype is one base distant, so this may be a read error. The sample has other DNA sequences that encode this CDR3 too. This rearrangement joins TRBV29-1 to TRBJ2-7; weak D call: TRBD2 (6 bases). V was shortened by 1 base and J by 7 bases, with 23 bases between the two germline ends. The CDR3 loop spans 16 amino acids. Per germline, CDR1 SQVTM and CDR2 ANQGSEA. This chain's CDR3 is CSVEASWGRYGGEQYF. The CDR3 DNA reads as TGCAGCGTTGAAGCTTCGTGGGGCCGCTATGGAGGGGAGCAGTACTTC.

Many counts were recorded for this clone. The same CDR3 can be traced to other DNA sequences in this sample. The CDR3 is CSARPVGGSWEQYF. DNA for the CDR3: TGCAGTGCTAGACCCGTCGGGGGCAGTTGGGAGCAGTACTTC. The chain combines TRBV20-1 with TRBJ2-7; D tentatively fits TRBD1 or TRBD2 (6 bases each). CDR1 is DFQATT, CDR2 SNEGSKA, per germline (reference sequence). Trimming shortened V by 2 bases and J by 7 bases, and 18 bases separated the two germline ends. The CDR3 is 14 residues long.

In its sample, this clone was seen many times. CDR3 sequence (DNA): TGTGCCAGCAGCTTAGTGGCGACCACAGATACGCAGTATTTT. It yields the protein CASSLVATTDTQYF. The chain recombines TRBV7-9 with TRBJ2-3; D unresolved. The CDR3 is 14 amino acids. V shed 1 base and J shed 2 bases, with 7 bases lying between them. Germline-derived CDR1 and CDR2 are SEHNR and FQNEAQ (reference sequence).

Notes on this clone: This may be a read error, as it is one base from a much larger clone. The chain combines TRBV4-1 with TRBJ2-2, with TRBD2 matching 10 bases. This CDR3 has 16 amino acids. Germline lookup yields CDR1 MGHRA and CDR2 YSYEKL. In DNA form, the CDR3 reads TGCGCCAGCAGCCCCAGAGCGGGGGGGTGGACCGGGGATCTGTTTTTT. This encodes CASSPRAGGWTGDLFF.

This clone has at least ten counts. V and J are TRBV12-3 or TRBV12-4 and TRBJ1-4; D call uncertain. The V end lost 6 bases, the J end lost 6 bases, and 8 bases lay between the germline ends. The CDR3 spans 12 residues. CDR3 in amino acids: CASRRLHEKLFF. The DNA for the CDR3 is TGTGCCAGCAGGCGCCTCCATGAAAAACTGTTTTTT.

This clone occurred many times. The chain employs TRBV7-2 and TRBJ1-2, with 8 bases fitting TRBD1. CDR3 length: 13 residues. V was pared by 5 bases and J by 5 bases, with 4 bases of the junction left unmatched. Looked up from germline, CDR1 is SGHTA and CDR2 is FQGNSA. The CDR3 loop is CASSLDRVYGYTF. For the CDR3, the DNA is TGTGCCAGCAGCCTGGACAGGGTTTATGGCTACACCTTC.

Concerning this clone itself: At one boundary the junction diverges from the germline segment, which might be a read error. The chain carries TRBV6-2 or TRBV6-3 and TRBJ2-7; TRBD2 aligns across 14 bases. Germline loops: CDR1 MNHEY, CDR2 SVGEGT. This CDR3 contains 15 residues. CDR3 DNA: TGTGCCAGCAGCATGGGACTAGCGGGAGTCTACGAGCAGCACTTC. It yields the protein CASSMGLAGVYEQHF.

Concerning this clone itself: The junction differs from germline at one of its ends, possibly a read error. At the DNA level, this CDR3 is encoded by other sequences in the same sample as well. The chain couples TRBV6-1 to TRBJ1-1, with D perhaps TRBD1 (6 bases). CDR1 MNHNS and CDR2 SASEGT come from the germline V gene. This CDR3 spans 14 amino acids. The CDR3 loop reads CASSPGRGNTEAFF. CDR3 nucleotide sequence: TGTGCCAGCAGCCCCGGTAGGGGGAACACCGAAGCTTTCTTT.

This clone was picked up a small number of times. One base away lies a much larger clone, so this may be a sequencing read error. V is TRBV27 and J is TRBJ2-3, with D perhaps TRBD1 (5 bases). This CDR3 contains 15 residues. Germline CDR1 MNHEY, CDR2 SMNVEV (reference sequence). The CDR3 DNA reads TGTGCCTGCAGGGATCTGGGCCCCCAGCTCGATACGCAGTATTTT. As protein: CACRDLGPQLDTQYF.

This clone has ten or more counts. The chain is built from TRBV20-1 and TRBJ2-7, with TRBD2 matching over 7 bases. The CDR3 spans 12 residues. Per germline, CDR1 DFQATT and CDR2 SNEGSKA (reference sequence). Trimming removed 5 bases from V and 3 bases from J; junction bases left unmatched: 4. CDR3 region: CSAGPSGYEQYF. CDR3 nucleotide sequence: TGCAGTGCTGGGCCTAGCGGCTACGAGCAGTACTTC.

This clone has a count of ten or more. The chain recombines TRBV7-8 with TRBJ2-7; 13 nucleotides align to TRBD2. This CDR3 has 14 residues. Germline CDR1 is SGHVS and CDR2 is FQNEAQ. Trimming at V came to 5 bases and at J to 5 bases, leaving 3 bases not matched to a gene. CDR3 nucleotide sequence: TGTGCCAGCAGCCCACTAGCGGGAGGGCACGAGCAGTACTTC. Protein sequence: CASSPLAGGHEQYF. The full variable domain, with the rest looked up from reference TRBV7-8 and TRBJ2-7, is GAGVSQSPRYKVAKRGQDVALRCDPISGHVSLFWYQQALGQGPEFLTYFQNEAQLDKSGLPSDRFFAERPEGSVSTLKIQRTQQEDSAVYLCASSPLAGGHEQYFGPGTRLTVT.

This clone has at least ten counts. This rearrangement joins TRBV28 to TRBJ1-1, with D unresolved. Between the trimmed V and J ends, which lost 3 bases and 1 base, there was a span of 6 bases. CDR3 length: 13 residues. Germline CDR1 and CDR2: MDHEN and SYDVKM. In nucleotides, the CDR3 is TGTGCCAGCAGTTTGGCCACGAACACTGAAGCTTTCTTT. This codes for CASSLATNTEAFF.

Many counts were recorded for this clone. The chain joins TRBV6-1 to TRBJ1-4, with D unresolved. V shed 5 bases and J shed 6 bases, with 10 bases lying between them. The germline V gene has CDR1 MNHNS and CDR2 SASEGT. The length of the CDR3 is 13 residues. Written as DNA, the CDR3 is TGTGCCAGCAGTCCCCGGGGAGATGAAAAACTGTTTTTT. It specifies CASSPRGDEKLFF.

This clone was counted at least ten times. The chain recombines TRBV19 with TRBJ1-1; 7 bases are shared with TRBD1. This CDR3 contains 13 residues. Germline lookup yields CDR1 LNHDA and CDR2 SQIVND (reference sequence). V was pared by 3 bases and J by 4 bases, with 2 bases of the junction left unmatched. The CDR3 loop reads CASSINRGTEAFF. CDR3 in DNA: TGTGCCAGTAGTATTAACAGGGGCACTGAAGCTTTCTTT.

The chain joins TRBV7-9 to TRBJ2-3; D uncertain. Trimming took 1 base from V and 5 from J, leaving 7 bases between them. CDR1 and CDR2 (germline): SEHNR, FQNEAQ (reference sequence). This CDR3 region has 13 residues. The CDR3 region has the DNA TGTGCCAGCAGCTTAGTGTTTGTAGATACGCAGTATTTT. Translation: CASSLVFVDTQYF. Based on the CDR3 plus reference TRBV7-9 and TRBJ2-3, the full variable domain is DTGVSQNPRHKITKRGQNVTFRCDPISEHNRLYWYRQTLGQGPEFLTYFQNEAQLEKSRLLSDRFSAERPKGSFSTLEIQRTEQGDSAMYLCASSLVFVDTQYFGPGTRLTVL.

The rearrangement uses TRBV20-1 and TRBJ2-7; possible D gene TRBD2, 5 bases. Germline V gene sequence: CDR1 DFQATT, CDR2 SNEGSKA (reference sequence). V was cut by 0 bases and J by 0 bases, with 12 bases left in between. The CDR3 contains 15 residues. CDR3 amino acids: CSAREENRGSYEQYF. The CDR3 DNA reads TGCAGTGCTAGAGAAGAGAACCGGGGCTCCTACGAGCAGTACTTC.

This clone was counted many times. The rearrangement joins TRBV4-3 to TRBJ2-3; 9 nucleotides agree with TRBD1. The V gene's germline CDR1 is LGHNA and CDR2 YSLEER. With 0 bases clipped from V and 4 bases from J, the junction kept 5 bases outside the gene matches. This CDR3 is 16 amino acids long. The CDR3 coding sequence is TGCGCCAGCAGCCAAGACCCTACAGGGGGCGCAGATACGCAGTATTTT. It codes for CASSQDPTGGADTQYF.

A word on this clone: Compared with germline, one end of the junction differs, possibly owing to a read error. The gene calls are TRBV12-3 or TRBV12-4 and TRBJ2-2; the D is unclear. The CDR3 consists of 14 residues. The CDR3 spells CASSRDVGQGELFF. For the CDR3, the DNA is TGCGCCAGCAGCCGCGATGTGGGTCAGGGGGAGCTGTTTTTT.

In this sample, this clone turned up many times. The chain couples TRBV10-3 to TRBJ1-2, with a possible D match to TRBD1 (5 bases). The germline V gene has CDR1 ENHRY and CDR2 SYGVKD. The V and J ends lost 10 bases and 4 bases respectively, with 13 bases between them. This CDR3 is built from 12 residues. CDR3 sequence (DNA): TGTGCCAGCAGGCCCGACAGCTATGGCTACACCTTC. Protein: CASRPDSYGYTF.

This clone was picked up many times. The chain employs TRBV11-2 and TRBJ2-7; 8 nucleotides align to TRBD2. V dropped 5 bases and J dropped 4; count of bases not matched to a gene: 13. CDR1 and CDR2 (germline): SGHAT, FQNNGV. The CDR3 runs 16 residues. CDR3 amino acids: CASSPPVSGGPYEQYF. The CDR3, as DNA: TGTGCCAGCAGCCCACCGGTGTCGGGAGGGCCTTACGAGCAGTACTTC.

In this sample, this clone turned up many times. The chain recombines TRBV5-6 with TRBJ1-3; perhaps TRBD1 as D (6 bases). The CDR3 covers 16 residues. V lost 3 bases and J 0 bases, leaving 13 bases between the germline ends. The germline gives CDR1 SGHDT, CDR2 YYEEEE. DNA for the CDR3: TGTGCCAGCAGCTGGGGGGGCTTCGCCTCTGGAAACACCATATATTTT. Translating gives CASSWGGFASGNTIYF. The full variable domain, in which reference TRBV5-6 and TRBJ1-3 provide the parts outside the CDR3, is DAGVTQSPTHLIKTRGQQVTLRCSPKSGHDTVSWYQQALGQGPQFIFQYYEEEERQRGNFPDRFSGHQFPNYSSELNVNALLLGDSALYLCASSWGGFASGNTIYFGEGSWLTVV.

Regarding this clone: The conserved closing phenylalanine or tryptophan is absent in this CDR3, likely reflecting a read error. The DNA is left out, because the CDR3 cannot be placed on it with certainty; the CDR3 is given as TCRdb lists it. The V call is TRBV20-1, the J call TRBJ2-2; the table assigns TRBD1, which was not confirmed against the DNA. Germline V lookup: CDR1 DFQATT, CDR2 SNEGSKA (reference sequence). The CDR3 totals 15 residues, both ends included. The CDR3 spells CSARVPVGDTGELFS.